These 20 T cell receptor beta chains came from one sample sequenced in a study of T cell responses to AZD1222 COVID-19 vaccine. TCRdb's table, derived via immunoSEQ multiplex PCR, lists solely in-frame clones and lacks some. There are over 60,000 clones in the sample; about 80% occur only once, and around 15% lies in the top ten. The sequencing used peripheral blood, collected 28 days after the second AZD1222 dose. The source of these receptors is an adult who received the AZD1222 COVID-19 vaccine.

A remark on this clone: An end of the junction differs from the germline gene, which may be a read error. V and J are TRBV4-3 and TRBJ1-3; a weak D match, TRBD1 (5 bases). CDR3 size: 17 residues. The germline gives CDR1 LGHNA, CDR2 YSLEER. The CDR3 loop reads CASSQDLVGLTGNTIYF. The CDR3 DNA reads as TGCGCCAGCAGTCAAGATTTGGTGGGACTCACTGGAAACACCATATATTTT.

This chain joins TRBV2 and TRBJ2-6; D not certain. Trimming cost V 3 bases and J 0 bases, with 3 bases left between them. CDR1 and CDR2 from the germline V gene are SNHLY and FYNNEI. CDR3 size: 14 residues. CDR3 protein: CASSDYSGANVLTF. CDR3 nucleotides: TGTGCCAGCAGTGACTACTCTGGGGCCAACGTCCTGACTTTC.

This clone appeared once. This chain uses TRBV7-9 with TRBJ1-5; possible D gene TRBD1, 6 bases. V shed 5 bases and J shed 3 bases, with 11 bases lying between them. The CDR3 runs to 14 residues. The germline CDR1 and CDR2 sequences are SEHNR and FQNEAQ (reference sequence). The CDR3 loop reads CASSLRGANQPQHF. In DNA form, the CDR3 reads TGTGCCAGCAGCCTCCGGGGGGCCAATCAGCCCCAGCATTTT. The full variable domain, rest sourced from reference TRBV7-9 and TRBJ1-5, is DTGVSQNPRHKITKRGQNVTFRCDPISEHNRLYWYRQTLGQGPEFLTYFQNEAQLEKSRLLSDRFSAERPKGSFSTLEIQRTEQGDSAMYLCASSLRGANQPQHFGDGTRLSIL.

The chain combines TRBV19 with TRBJ1-1; no clear D. Germline V gene sequence: CDR1 LNHDA, CDR2 SQIVND (reference sequence). The V end was cut by 7 bases, the J end by 1 base, with 13 bases between. The CDR3 is made up of 14 amino acids. This CDR3 reads CASKSVARNTEAFF. The CDR3 DNA reads TGTGCCAGTAAATCCGTGGCCCGGAACACTGAAGCTTTCTTT.

The chain combines TRBV9 with TRBJ2-1; 9 bases are a match to TRBD2. J was trimmed by 15 bases and V by 2 bases; bases with no gene match: 9. Germline CDR1 and CDR2: SGDLS and YYNGEE. This CDR3 comprises 13 residues. Here the CDR3 reads CASSVSGGHPRFF. The CDR3 nucleotides read TGTGCCAGCAGCGTTAGCGGGGGACATCCCCGGTTCTTC.

This clone occurred once. The chain couples TRBV4-1 to TRBJ2-3; D gene uncertain. Germline-derived CDR1 and CDR2 are MGHRA and YSYEKL. The CDR3 length is 17 residues. With 1 base removed from V and 0 bases from J, the gap between germline ends came to 14 bases. CDR3 protein: CASSQVQIVQSTDTQYF. CDR3 nucleotides: TGCGCCAGCAGCCAAGTACAGATAGTTCAGAGCACAGATACGCAGTATTTT.

This chain uses TRBV7-2 with TRBJ1-5, with D hard to call. This CDR3 region has 13 residues. Germline assignment: CDR1 SGHTA and CDR2 FQGNSA. V was clipped by 1 base and J by 7 bases, with 8 bases between them. Written as DNA, the CDR3 is TGTGCCAGCAGCTTAGGTTGGCTCCAGCCCCAGCATTTT. It translates to CASSLGWLQPQHF.

The rearrangement uses TRBV7-3 and TRBJ2-7; no reliable D call. The CDR3 totals 15 residues. Germline CDR1 reads SGHTA; CDR2 reads FQGTGA. V lost 2 bases and J 5 bases, leaving 16 bases between the germline ends. CDR3 protein: CASSLCRIMGNEQYF. The CDR3 DNA sequence: TGTGCCAGCAGCTTATGTAGGATCATGGGAAACGAGCAGTACTTC.

The V and J genes are TRBV12-3 or TRBV12-4 and TRBJ1-1; D is unresolved. The CDR3 loop spans 13 amino acids. V lost 3 bases and J lost 6, with 11 bases in between. For the CDR3, the DNA is TGTGCCAGCAGTTTTTTGGGGTTCCCTGAAGCTTTCTTT. As protein: CASSFLGFPEAFF.

This clone has more than one count but fewer than ten. The gene calls are TRBV5-4 and TRBJ1-1, with 7 bases matching TRBD1. The CDR3 has 16 residues. V shed 0 bases, J shed 1 base, and the junction held 6 bases outside the gene matches. Germline lookup yields CDR1 SGHNT and CDR2 YYREEE (reference sequence). The CDR3 loop reads CASSLDRGLGNTEAFF. As DNA, the CDR3 is TGTGCCAGCAGCTTGGACAGGGGTTTGGGGAACACTGAAGCTTTCTTT.

The chain joins TRBV28 to TRBJ2-3, with D tentatively TRBD2 (7 bases). Germline V gene lookup returns CDR1 MDHEN and CDR2 SYDVKM. This CDR3 comprises 16 residues. V dropped 6 bases and J dropped 5 bases, with 21 bases sitting between them. CDR3 protein: CASSPAGGRGIDTQYF. CDR3 DNA sequence: TGTGCCAGCAGCCCCGCCGGGGGGCGAGGCATAGATACGCAGTATTTT.

V gene TRBV5-4 combines with J gene TRBJ1-6; 7 positions match TRBD1. The germline V gene has CDR1 SGHNT and CDR2 YYREEE (reference sequence). V gave up 4 bases and J gave up 0 bases; unmatched junction bases: 4. This CDR3 has 16 amino acids. CDR3 DNA sequence: TGTGCCAGCAGCGTAGGGGGCGGCTCCTATAATTCACCCCTCCACTTT. This gives the protein CASSVGGGSYNSPLHF.

The rearrangement links TRBV27 to TRBJ2-5; no clear D. Germline V gene data show CDR1 as MNHEY and CDR2 as SMNVEV (reference sequence). The V and J ends lost 6 bases and 2 bases respectively, with 10 bases between them. The CDR3 has 13 amino acids. The CDR3 DNA sequence: TGTGCCAGCAGAGACATCCTTCAAGAGACCCAGTACTTC. Residues: CASRDILQETQYF.

The V and J genes are TRBV19 and TRBJ2-3; no reliable D call. Germline CDR1 and CDR2: LNHDA and SQIVND (reference sequence). This CDR3 spans 13 amino acids. Trimming stripped 5 bases from V and 0 bases from J, with 6 bases between. This CDR3 reads CASSPQSTDTQYF. CDR3 nucleotides: TGTGCCAGTAGTCCCCAGAGCACAGATACGCAGTATTTT.

CDR3 nucleotides: TGTGCCAGCAGTCCCCGATTACCCCGCACAGATACGCAGTATTTT. Translation gives CASSPRLPRTDTQYF. V is TRBV6-5 and J is TRBJ2-3; D is undetermined. CDR1 MNHEY and CDR2 SVGAGI come from the germline V gene. V lost 5 bases and J lost 1, with 13 bases in between. The length of the CDR3 is 15 residues.

This clone has only a few counts. This chain joins TRBV7-9 and TRBJ2-1; no reliable D call. There are 13 residues in the CDR3. Trimming removed 9 bases at V and 2 bases at J, with 11 bases between. In germline, CDR1 is SEHNR, CDR2 FQNEAQ (reference sequence). In DNA, the CDR3 is TGTGCCAGTTCCGCTACCCCCTACAATGAGCAGTTCTTC. It translates to CASSATPYNEQFF.

Only a few counts were recorded for this clone. The chain carries TRBV2 and TRBJ2-2, with TRBD2 as a possible D gene (8 bases). V was shortened by 6 bases and J by 4 bases, with 18 bases between the two germline ends. Germline V gene sequence: CDR1 SNHLY, CDR2 FYNNEI. The CDR3 sequence is 16 residues long. CDR3 protein: CASSWTSRGSTGELFF. CDR3 bases: TGTGCCAGCAGCTGGACTAGCAGGGGGAGCACCGGGGAGCTGTTTTTT.

This rearrangement joins TRBV29-1 to TRBJ1-2; a weak D match, TRBD1 (6 bases). V lost 2 bases to trimming and J lost 4 bases, with 32 bases between them. This CDR3 comprises 20 residues. CDR1 and CDR2 (germline): SQVTM, ANQGSEA. The CDR3 nucleotides are TGCAGCGTTGAAAAATCCGACGACAAAATGGACAGTTTGTGGCGCTATGGCTACACCTTC. Encoded protein: CSVEKSDDKMDSLWRYGYTF.

This rearrangement joins TRBV4-1 to TRBJ1-2; the D gene is possibly TRBD1 (5 bases). V gave up 6 bases and J gave up 2 bases, with 10 bases separating them. The germline V gene has CDR1 MGHRA and CDR2 YSYEKL. This CDR3 has 13 residues. The CDR3 sequence: CASRRTPNYGYTF. The DNA of the CDR3 is TGCGCCAGCAGACGGACACCCAACTATGGCTACACCTTC.

This clone has a single count. This chain joins TRBV5-1 and TRBJ2-2, with a tentative D call TRBD2 (6 bases). Per germline, CDR1 SGHRS and CDR2 YFSETQ. This CDR3 is built from 17 residues. V shed 0 bases and J shed 4 bases, with 16 bases lying between them. This chain's CDR3 is CASSLAGSFGGTGELFF. CDR3 bases: TGCGCCAGCAGCTTGGCCGGCTCCTTCGGGGGCACCGGGGAGCTGTTTTTT.